This T cell receptor (beta chain) was documented in a study of control samples from healthy donors and cancer patients (dated by TCRdb to about 2020). With regard to this clone: No cognate antigen has been identified for it. Within one base of it there is no much larger clone, and no base qualities were kept.

Trimming at the junction amounts to 7 bases on V and 5 bases on J, and the germline ends lie 15 bases apart. The CDR3 runs 13 amino acids, cysteine and phenylalanine included. Here the CDR3 DNA is all that survives: 39 bases in frame from base 1. CDR1 MNHEY and CDR2 SVGAGI are derived from the germline V gene. The protocol used for the library was the immunoSEQ multiplex PCR assay. Entries here come from immuneACCESS through TCRdb and include only in-frame sequences with V and J called. Some clones fail to appear in such tables; in the studies checked, an unresolved V gene covers under half of the shortfall, and the cause of the remainder is unknown. Across this sample there are some 67,000 clones, with more than 75% seen only once. The biggest ten clones account for approximately 2.3% of the sample.

Sequencing was carried out using PBMCs. The receptor chain draws on TRBV6-5 and TRBJ2-7; TRBD2 could be the D gene, as 7 bases match. The sequence was obtained from a woman aged 45-65 years with head and neck cancer. CDR3 region: CASTGGGGHEQYF. At the DNA level, the sequence is TGTGCCAGCACTGGGGGCGGGGGCCACGAGCAGTACTTC.